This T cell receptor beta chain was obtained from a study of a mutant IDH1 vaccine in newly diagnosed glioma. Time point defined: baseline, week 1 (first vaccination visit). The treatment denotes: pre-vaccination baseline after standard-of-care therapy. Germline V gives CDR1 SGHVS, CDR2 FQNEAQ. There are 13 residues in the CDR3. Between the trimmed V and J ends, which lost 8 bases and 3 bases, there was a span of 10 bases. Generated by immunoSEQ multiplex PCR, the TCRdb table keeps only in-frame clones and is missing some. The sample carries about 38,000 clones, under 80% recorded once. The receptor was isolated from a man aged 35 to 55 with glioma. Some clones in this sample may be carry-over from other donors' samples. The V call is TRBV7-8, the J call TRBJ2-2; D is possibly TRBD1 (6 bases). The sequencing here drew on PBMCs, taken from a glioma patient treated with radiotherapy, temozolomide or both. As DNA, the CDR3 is TGTGCCAGCGACAGGTTAGACACCGGGGAGCTGTTTTTT. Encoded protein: CASDRLDTGELFF.